The 8 T cell receptor beta chains in this list originate from one sample, sequenced in a study of blood T cell repertoires in COVID-19. Assay used: immunoSEQ multiplex PCR; TCRdb lists only in-frame clones, some missing. The sample has about 250,000 clones; 89% are singletons. Material for sequencing was peripheral blood. These receptors all stem from a middle-aged woman who had recovered from COVID-19.

The chain combines TRBV10-3 with TRBJ2-7; 7 nucleotides line up with TRBD2. The germline gives CDR1 ENHRY, CDR2 SYGVKD. V lost 6 bases and J lost 6; bases outside the gene matches: 2. The CDR3 runs 11 residues. The CDR3 sequence: CAISREGEQYF. The CDR3 DNA follows: TGTGCCATCAGCAGGGAGGGCGAGCAGTACTTC.

This rearrangement joins TRBV11-2 to TRBJ2-7; perhaps TRBD2 as D (5 bases). This CDR3 is 15 amino acids long. Germline CDR1 reads SGHAT; CDR2 reads FQNNGV. Trimming took off 0 bases at V and 4 bases at J, with 13 bases between the two ends. The CDR3 reads CASSLDRDGGYEQYF. CDR3 bases: TGTGCCAGCAGCTTAGATCGTGACGGAGGTTACGAGCAGTACTTC.

The CDR3 DNA reads as TGTGCCAGCAAGTTAGGGGCCGGCACTGAAGCTTTCTTT. Amino acid sequence: CASKLGAGTEAFF. The chain combines TRBV2 with TRBJ1-1, with D perhaps matching TRBD1 (5 bases). Germline CDR1 reads SNHLY; CDR2 reads FYNNEI. Trimming removed 7 bases at V and 4 bases at J, with 13 bases between. The CDR3 sequence is 13 residues long.

This chain links TRBV24-1 with TRBJ1-4; D is uncertain. The CDR3 loop spans 14 amino acids. Germline-derived CDR1 and CDR2 are KGHDR and SFDVKD. V lost 9 bases to trimming and J lost 0 bases, with 10 bases between them. CDR3 sequence reads: CATLREPTNEKLFF. The CDR3 DNA sequence: TGTGCCACCCTGCGAGAACCAACTAATGAAAAACTGTTTTTT.

The chain joins TRBV30 to TRBJ1-3; D may be TRBD1 (5 bases). The CDR3 has 15 amino acids. Germline values: CDR1 GTSNPN, CDR2 SVGIG (reference sequence). Trimming took 2 bases from V and 2 from J, leaving 13 bases between them. The CDR3 reads CAWSRGGLTGNTIYF. CDR3 sequence (DNA): TGTGCCTGGAGTCGTGGGGGACTCACTGGAAACACCATATATTTT.

The chain has TRBV24-1 and TRBJ2-2, with TRBD1 identical over 7 bases. CDR1 KGHDR and CDR2 SFDVKD come from the germline V gene. The trim removed 3 bases at V and 3 bases at J, leaving 12 bases unmatched. This CDR3 has 18 amino acids. The CDR3 region is CATSDIDLQGVDTGELFF. The CDR3 DNA follows: TGTGCCACCAGTGATATTGACCTCCAGGGGGTTGACACCGGGGAGCTGTTTTTT.

The chain carries TRBV12-3 or TRBV12-4 and TRBJ1-1, with TRBD1 matching over 10 bases. V gave up 5 bases and J gave up 5 bases; unmatched junction bases: 2. This CDR3 has 13 amino acids. The CDR3 DNA sequence: TGTGCCAGCAGTGACAGGGGGCGGACTGAAGCTTTCTTT. It translates to CASSDRGRTEAFF.

The chain combines TRBV5-4 with TRBJ2-3; the D is unclear. The V end lost 5 bases, the J end lost 0 bases, and 7 bases lay between the germline ends. CDR1 is SGHNT and CDR2 is YYREEE in the germline V gene (reference sequence). This CDR3 comprises 13 residues. The CDR3 is CASSSESTDTQYF. The CDR3 DNA follows: TGTGCCAGCAGTTCCGAGAGCACAGATACGCAGTATTTT.